This T cell receptor beta chain was found in a study of shared clonotypes between healthy human individuals (dated by TCRdb to the early 2020s). In terms of the full investigation: The cohort included three men and a couple of women between 18 and 49 years of age. The study deeply sequenced blood TCR repertoires of 5 or 6 healthy adults to estimate repertoire size and the extent of clonotype sharing between individuals. Leukapheresis yielded between about 0.9 and 8.9 billion PBMCs per donor. Different laboratories and diverse techniques were used to prepare libraries and sequence TCR repertoires, to increase sequencing depth and limit assay-specific biases. For each donor, three plates each were used for CD4 naive and CD4 memory, two plates were used for CD8 naive, and one plate was used for CD8 memory. The investigation overall reported the following: Rarefaction of sorted-subset datasets indicated incomplete sequencing despite the large sequencing depth. Higher generation probabilities were observed for clonotypes shared by all four sorted-subset donors than for non-shared clonotypes. Naive subsets generally had larger estimated clonotype richness than memory subsets. About 5% of naive CD4, 3.5% of naive CD8, 2% to 2.5% of memory CD4, and 0.35% to 0.5% of memory CD8 clonotypes were shared across a handful of donors. Because the study included a small number of donors, the genetic and exposure-history diversity represented was limited. Only blood was sampled, and tissue TCR repertoires likely differ from those in blood. Pairwise subsampling led to the expectation that sequencing depth would affect the degree of clonotype sharing among donors.

Comment on this clone: The target of this receptor is not known. Base qualities are not at hand, and no much larger clone is one base apart.

The donors were healthy, HIV-negative adults who had no recently reported acute infections or vaccinations. Every donor was a Caucasian adult living in Nashville, Tennessee, USA. CD8 memory samples were composed of magnetically selected CD45RO+ cells combined with CCR7-negative CD45RA+ effector memory (TemRA) cells. After blood collection by leukapheresis, PBMCs were isolated using Ficoll-Histopaque density gradient centrifugation and then cryopreserved in the vapor phase of liquid nitrogen. Purity and quantity of every magnetically sorted T cell population were checked by analytical flow cytometry. Each sorted fraction had its genomic DNA isolated and then quantified by UV absorbance on a Nanodrop 2000c. The CDR3 runs 17 residues from the cysteine to the phenylalanine. Here the CDR3 DNA is all that survives: 51 bases in frame from base 1. CDR1 and CDR2, per the germline V gene (reference sequence), are PRHDT and FYEKMQ. At the junction V is shortened by 6 bases and J by 0 bases, with 21 bases in between.

TCR CDR3 regions were amplified from genomic DNA by multiplex PCR using the deep immunoSEQ assay. Extracted genomic DNA from each cell subset was distributed evenly across all wells of several immunoSEQ 96-well plates, and each plate was treated as a replicate. Each replicate PCR for sorted subsets received 150 to 250 ng genomic DNA, equal to roughly 33,000 T cell genomes. Purified libraries were measured with a Qubit 3.0 fluorometer, size-checked on a Bioanalyzer 2100, and measured again with the KAPA Library Quantification kit. Every immunoSEQ 96-well plate was sequenced on a dedicated single-read 150-cycle Illumina NextSeq 550 flow cell. As for the authors' bioinformatics: Because only junctional sequences without quality scores were contained in the immunoSEQ output, filtering matching that applied to full-length reads could not be performed. Sequences were annotated with PyIR, a Python wrapper for IgBLAST v1.9, using IMGT germline references to assign V/J genes and CDR3. Reads were removed for weak V/J assignments (E-value above 1e-6), missing CDR3, stop codons, out-of-frame junctions, or ambiguous translated residues. A V3J clonotype was defined by an identical inferred V gene, J gene, and CDR3 amino acid sequence. Percentage overlap between repertoires was calculated by dividing the number of shared unique clonotypes by the size of the smaller repertoire. Richness of each repertoire was evaluated using RTK rarefaction, the Chao1 estimator, and Recon v2.1 estimates of unobserved clonotypes. Generation probabilities were computed with OLGA for all TCRbeta clonotypes obtained by the gDNA method from a handful of donors. Entries here come from immuneACCESS through TCRdb and include only in-frame sequences with V and J called. Some clones fail to appear in such tables; in the studies checked, an unresolved V gene covers under half of the shortfall, and the cause of the remainder is unknown. The V and J calls and clone size were taken over from that table, and D and trimming were inferred from the DNA. This sample has roughly 410,000 clones in its table, and just over 95% of those were observed once. The ten largest clones add up to less than 0.35% of the sample.

The sample consisted of memory CD8+ T cells sorted from blood. This specimen's cell subset or site label, per the study, means: CD45RO+ cells pooled with CCR7-negative TemRA cells. The V and J genes are TRBV13 and TRBJ2-7, with the D gene call left open. The sequence was collected from a man aged 25-45 years in good health. The DNA sequence is TGTGCCAGCAGTTCACAAAAACGGACGATCCTCTCCTACGAGCAGTACTTC. This codes for CASSSQKRTILSYEQYF.